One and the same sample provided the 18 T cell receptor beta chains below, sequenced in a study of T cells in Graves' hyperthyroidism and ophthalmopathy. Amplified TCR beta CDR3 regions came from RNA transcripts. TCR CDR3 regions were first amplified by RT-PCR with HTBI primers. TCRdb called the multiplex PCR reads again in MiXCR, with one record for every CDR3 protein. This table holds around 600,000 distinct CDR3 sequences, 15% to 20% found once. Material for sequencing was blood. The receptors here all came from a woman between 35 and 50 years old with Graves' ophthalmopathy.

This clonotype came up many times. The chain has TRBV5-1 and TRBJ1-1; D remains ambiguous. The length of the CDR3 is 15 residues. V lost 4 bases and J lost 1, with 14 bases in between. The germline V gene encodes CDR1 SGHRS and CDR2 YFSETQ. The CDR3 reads CASSPIFGPNTEAFF. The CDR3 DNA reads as TGCGCCAGCAGCCCGATTTTCGGGCCGAACACTGAAGCTTTCTTT.

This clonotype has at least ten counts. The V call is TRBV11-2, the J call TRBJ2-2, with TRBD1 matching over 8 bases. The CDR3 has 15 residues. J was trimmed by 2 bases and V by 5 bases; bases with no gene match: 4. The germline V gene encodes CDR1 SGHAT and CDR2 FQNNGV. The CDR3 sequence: CASSRTGINTGELFF. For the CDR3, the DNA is TGTGCCAGCAGCCGGACAGGGATTAACACCGGGGAGCTGTTTTTT.

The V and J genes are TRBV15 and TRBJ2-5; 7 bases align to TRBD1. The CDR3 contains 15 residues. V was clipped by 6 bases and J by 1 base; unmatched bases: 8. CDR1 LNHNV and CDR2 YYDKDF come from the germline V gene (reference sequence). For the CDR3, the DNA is TGTGCCACCAGGAAGGGACAGACCTTCCAAGAGACCCAGTACTTC. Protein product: CATRKGQTFQETQYF.

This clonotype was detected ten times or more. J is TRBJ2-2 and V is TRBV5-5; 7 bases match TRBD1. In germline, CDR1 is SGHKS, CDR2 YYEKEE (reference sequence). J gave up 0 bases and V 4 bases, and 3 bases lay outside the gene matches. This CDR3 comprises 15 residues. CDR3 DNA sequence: TGTGCCAGCAGCCTGGGACAGACGAACACCGGGGAGCTGTTTTTT. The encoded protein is CASSLGQTNTGELFF.

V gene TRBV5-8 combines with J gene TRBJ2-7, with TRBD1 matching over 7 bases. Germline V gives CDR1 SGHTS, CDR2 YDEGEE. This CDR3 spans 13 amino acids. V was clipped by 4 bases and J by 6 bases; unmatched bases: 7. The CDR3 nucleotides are TGTGCCAGCAGCCCCCAAACAGGGGTCGAGCAGTACTTC. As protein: CASSPQTGVEQYF.

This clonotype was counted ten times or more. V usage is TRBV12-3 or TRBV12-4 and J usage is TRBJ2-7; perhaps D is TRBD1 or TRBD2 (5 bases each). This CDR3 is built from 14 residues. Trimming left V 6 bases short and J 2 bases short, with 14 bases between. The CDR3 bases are TGTGCCAGCAGACCGGGACCGGCAACCTACGAGCAGTACTTC. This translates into CASRPGPATYEQYF.

The CDR3 here is CASSMSRVSGANVLTF. CDR3 in DNA: TGTGCCAGCAGCATGAGCAGGGTCTCTGGGGCCAACGTCCTGACTTTC. This sequence joins TRBV7-9 and TRBJ2-6, with D possibly matching TRBD1 (5 bases). Trimming pared 5 bases from V and 0 bases from J, leaving 11 bases between. The CDR3 length is 16 residues. Germline V lookup: CDR1 SEHNR, CDR2 FQNEAQ (reference sequence).

This CDR3 is CASRDRVTQPQHF. DNA for the CDR3: TGTGCCAGCCGGGACAGGGTAACTCAGCCCCAGCATTTT. The chain recombines TRBV19 with TRBJ1-5, with 9 nucleotides matching TRBD1. J lost 6 bases, V lost 9 bases, and 6 bases had no gene match. The CDR3 consists of 13 residues. CDR1 is LNHDA and CDR2 is SQIVND in the germline V gene (reference sequence).

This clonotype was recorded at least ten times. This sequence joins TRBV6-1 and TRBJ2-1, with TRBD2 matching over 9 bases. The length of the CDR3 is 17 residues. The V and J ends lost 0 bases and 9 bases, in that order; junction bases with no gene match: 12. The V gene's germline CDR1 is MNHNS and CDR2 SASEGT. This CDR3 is CASSEAVAGEVKGEQFF. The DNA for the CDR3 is TGTGCCAGCAGTGAAGCTGTAGCGGGAGAGGTAAAGGGTGAGCAGTTCTTC.

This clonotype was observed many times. The CDR3 sequence is CASSLGGAPYGEQYF. The CDR3 coding sequence is TGTGCCAGCAGTTTAGGTGGGGCCCCGTACGGCGAGCAGTACTTC. This sequence joins TRBV28 and TRBJ2-7; D perhaps matches TRBD1 (5 bases). The germline gives CDR1 MDHEN, CDR2 SYDVKM. The CDR3 runs 15 residues. V dropped 2 bases and J dropped 6 bases, with 17 bases sitting between them.

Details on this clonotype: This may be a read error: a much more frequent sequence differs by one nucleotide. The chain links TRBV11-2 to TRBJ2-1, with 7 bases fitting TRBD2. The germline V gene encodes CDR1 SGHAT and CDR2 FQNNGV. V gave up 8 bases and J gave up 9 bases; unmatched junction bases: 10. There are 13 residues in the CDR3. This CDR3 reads CASGSTGTIEQFF. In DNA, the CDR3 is TGTGCCAGCGGCTCCACCGGGACTATTGAGCAGTTCTTC. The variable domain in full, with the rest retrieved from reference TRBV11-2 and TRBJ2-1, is EAGVAQSPRYKIIEKRQSVAFWCNPISGHATLYWYQQILGQGPKLLIQFQNNGVVDDSQLPKDRFSAERLKGVDSTLKIQPAKLEDSAVYLCASGSTGTIEQFFGPGTRLTVL.

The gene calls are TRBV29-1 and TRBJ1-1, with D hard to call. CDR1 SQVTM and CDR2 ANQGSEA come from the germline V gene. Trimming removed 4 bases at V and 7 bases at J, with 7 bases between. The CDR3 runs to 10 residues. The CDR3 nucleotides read TGCAGCGTTGTTCAGGTTGAAGCTTTCTTT. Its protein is CSVVQVEAFF. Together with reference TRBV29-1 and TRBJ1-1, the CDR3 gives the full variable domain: SAVISQKPSRDICQRGTSLTIQCQVDSQVTMMFWYRQQPGQSLTLIATANQGSEATYESGFVIDKFPISRPNLTFSTLTVSNMSPEDSSIYLCSVVQVEAFFGQGTRLTVV.

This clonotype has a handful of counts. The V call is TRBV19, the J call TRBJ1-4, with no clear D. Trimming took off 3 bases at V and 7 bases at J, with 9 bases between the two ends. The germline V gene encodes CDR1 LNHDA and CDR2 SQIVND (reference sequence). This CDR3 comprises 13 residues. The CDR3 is CASSIHISEKLFF. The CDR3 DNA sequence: TGTGCCAGTAGTATCCACATCTCTGAAAAACTGTTTTTT.

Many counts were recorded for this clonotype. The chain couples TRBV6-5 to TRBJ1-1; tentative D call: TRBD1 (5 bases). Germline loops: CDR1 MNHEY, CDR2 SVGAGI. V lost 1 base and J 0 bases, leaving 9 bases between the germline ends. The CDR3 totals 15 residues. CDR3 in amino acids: CASSYFDRMNTEAFF. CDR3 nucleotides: TGTGCCAGCAGTTACTTCGACAGAATGAACACTGAAGCTTTCTTT.

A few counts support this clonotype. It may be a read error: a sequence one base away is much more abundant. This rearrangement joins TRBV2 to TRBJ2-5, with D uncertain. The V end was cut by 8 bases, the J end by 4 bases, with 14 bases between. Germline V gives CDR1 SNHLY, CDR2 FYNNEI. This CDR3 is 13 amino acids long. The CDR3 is CASGRGSGETQYF. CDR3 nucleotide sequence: TGTGCCAGCGGTCGTGGATCAGGAGAGACCCAGTACTTC.

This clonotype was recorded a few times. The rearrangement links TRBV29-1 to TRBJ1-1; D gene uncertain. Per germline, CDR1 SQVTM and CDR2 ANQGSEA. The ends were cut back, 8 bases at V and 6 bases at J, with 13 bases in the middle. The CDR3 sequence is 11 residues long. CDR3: CSSSKGSEAFF. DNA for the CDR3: TGCAGCTCTTCAAAGGGCTCTGAAGCTTTCTTT.

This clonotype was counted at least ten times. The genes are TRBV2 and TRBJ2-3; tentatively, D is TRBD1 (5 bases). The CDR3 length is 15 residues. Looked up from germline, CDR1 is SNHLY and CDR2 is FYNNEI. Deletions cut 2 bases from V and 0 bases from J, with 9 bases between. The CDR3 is CASSEQGPSTDTQYF. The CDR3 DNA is TGTGCCAGCAGTGAACAGGGCCCCAGCACAGATACGCAGTATTTT.

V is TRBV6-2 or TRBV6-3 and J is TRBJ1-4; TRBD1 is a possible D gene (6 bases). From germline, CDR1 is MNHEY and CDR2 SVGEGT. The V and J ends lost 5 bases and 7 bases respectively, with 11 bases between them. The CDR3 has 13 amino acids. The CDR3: CASSVRGGEKLFF. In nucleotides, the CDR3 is TGTGCCAGCAGTGTTAGGGGGGGTGAAAAACTGTTTTTT.